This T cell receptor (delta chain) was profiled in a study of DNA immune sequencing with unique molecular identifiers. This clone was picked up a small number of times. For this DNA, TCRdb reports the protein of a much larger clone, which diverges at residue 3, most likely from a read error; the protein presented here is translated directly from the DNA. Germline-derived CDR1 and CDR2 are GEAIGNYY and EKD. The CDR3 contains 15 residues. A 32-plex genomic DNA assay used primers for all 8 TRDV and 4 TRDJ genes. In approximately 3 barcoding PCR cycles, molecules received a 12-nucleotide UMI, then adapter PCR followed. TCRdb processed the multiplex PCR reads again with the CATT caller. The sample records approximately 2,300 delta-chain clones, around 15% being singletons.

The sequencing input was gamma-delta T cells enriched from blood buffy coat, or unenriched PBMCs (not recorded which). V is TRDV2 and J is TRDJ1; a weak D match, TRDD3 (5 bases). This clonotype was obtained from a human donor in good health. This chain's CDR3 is CAYDTVGGRTDKLIF. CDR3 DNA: TGTGCCTATGACACCGTCGGGGGTCGCACCGATAAACTCATCTTT.